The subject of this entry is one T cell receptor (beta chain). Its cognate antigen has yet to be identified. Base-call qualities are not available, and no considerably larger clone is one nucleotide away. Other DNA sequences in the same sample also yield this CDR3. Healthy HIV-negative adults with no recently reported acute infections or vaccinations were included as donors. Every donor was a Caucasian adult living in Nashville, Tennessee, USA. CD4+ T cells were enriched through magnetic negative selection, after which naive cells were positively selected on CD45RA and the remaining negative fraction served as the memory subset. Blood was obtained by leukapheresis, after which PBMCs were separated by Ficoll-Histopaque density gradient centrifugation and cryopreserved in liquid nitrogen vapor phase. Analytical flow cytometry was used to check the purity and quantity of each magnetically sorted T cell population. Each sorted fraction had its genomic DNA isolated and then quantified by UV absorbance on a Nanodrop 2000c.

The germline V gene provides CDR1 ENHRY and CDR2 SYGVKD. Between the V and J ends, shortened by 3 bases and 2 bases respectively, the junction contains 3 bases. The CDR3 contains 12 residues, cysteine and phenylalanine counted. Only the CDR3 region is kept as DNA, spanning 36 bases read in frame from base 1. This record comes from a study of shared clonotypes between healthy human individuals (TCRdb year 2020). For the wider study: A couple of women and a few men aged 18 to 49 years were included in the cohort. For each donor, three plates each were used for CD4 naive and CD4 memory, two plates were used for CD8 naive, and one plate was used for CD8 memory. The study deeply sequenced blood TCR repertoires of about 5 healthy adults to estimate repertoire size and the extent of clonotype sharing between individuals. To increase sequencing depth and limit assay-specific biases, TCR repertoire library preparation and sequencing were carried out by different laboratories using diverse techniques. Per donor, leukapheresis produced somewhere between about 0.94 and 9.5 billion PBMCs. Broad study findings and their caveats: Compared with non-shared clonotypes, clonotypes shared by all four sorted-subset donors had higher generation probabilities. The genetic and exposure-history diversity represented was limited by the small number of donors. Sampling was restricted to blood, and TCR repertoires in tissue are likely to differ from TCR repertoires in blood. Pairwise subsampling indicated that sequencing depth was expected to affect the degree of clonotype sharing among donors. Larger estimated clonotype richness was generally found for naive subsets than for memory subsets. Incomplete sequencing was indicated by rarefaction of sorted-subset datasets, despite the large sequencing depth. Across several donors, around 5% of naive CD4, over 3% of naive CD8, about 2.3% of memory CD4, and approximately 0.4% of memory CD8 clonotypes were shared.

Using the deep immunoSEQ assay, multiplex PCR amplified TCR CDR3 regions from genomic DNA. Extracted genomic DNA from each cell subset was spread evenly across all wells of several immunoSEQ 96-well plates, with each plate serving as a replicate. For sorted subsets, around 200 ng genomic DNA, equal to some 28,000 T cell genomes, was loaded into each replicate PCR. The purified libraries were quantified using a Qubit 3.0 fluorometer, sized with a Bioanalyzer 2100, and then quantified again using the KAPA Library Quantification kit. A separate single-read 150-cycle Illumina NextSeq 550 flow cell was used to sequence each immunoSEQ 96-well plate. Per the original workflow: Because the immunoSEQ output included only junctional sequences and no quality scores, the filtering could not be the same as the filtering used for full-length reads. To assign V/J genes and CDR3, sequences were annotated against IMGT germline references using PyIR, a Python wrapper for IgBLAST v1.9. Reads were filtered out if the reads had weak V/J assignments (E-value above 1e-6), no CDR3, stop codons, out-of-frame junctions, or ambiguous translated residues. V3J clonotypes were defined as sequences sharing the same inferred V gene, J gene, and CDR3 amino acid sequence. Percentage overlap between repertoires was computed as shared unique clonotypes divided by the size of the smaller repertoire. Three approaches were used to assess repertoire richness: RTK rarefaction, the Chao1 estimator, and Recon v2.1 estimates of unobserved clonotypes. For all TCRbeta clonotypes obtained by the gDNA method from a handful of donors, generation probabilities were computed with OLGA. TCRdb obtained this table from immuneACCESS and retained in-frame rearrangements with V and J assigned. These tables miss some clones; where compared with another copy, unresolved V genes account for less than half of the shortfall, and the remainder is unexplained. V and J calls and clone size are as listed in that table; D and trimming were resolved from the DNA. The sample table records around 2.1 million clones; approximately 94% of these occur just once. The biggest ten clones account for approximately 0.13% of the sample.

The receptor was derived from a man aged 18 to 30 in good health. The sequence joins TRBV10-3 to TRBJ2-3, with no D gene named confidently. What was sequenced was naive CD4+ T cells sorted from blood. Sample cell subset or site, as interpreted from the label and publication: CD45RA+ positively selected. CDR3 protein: CAISEYTDTQYF. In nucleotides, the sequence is TGTGCCATCAGTGAATACACAGATACGCAGTATTTT.